Below, 9 T cell receptor beta chains from the same sample are listed, as sequenced in a study of cytomegalovirus exposure and HLA in healthy donors. The PCR made use of 60 Vbeta and 13 Jbeta primers. Generated by immunoSEQ multiplex PCR, the TCRdb table keeps only in-frame clones and is missing some. The repertoire holds about 160,000 clones, with about 83% as singletons. The specimen was PBMCs. Receptors were obtained from a middle-aged man in good health and CMV-seropositive.

The chain combines TRBV5-6 with TRBJ2-2; D call uncertain. The CDR3 loop spans 15 amino acids. Trimming removed 5 bases from V and 4 bases from J, with 15 bases in between. Germline-derived CDR1 and CDR2 are SGHDT and YYEEEE. The CDR3 loop reads CASSLSFRGTGELFF. As DNA, the CDR3 is TGTGCCAGCAGTCTAAGCTTCAGAGGCACCGGGGAGCTGTTTTTT.

The CDR3 spells CASSPQGARGTEAFF. CDR3 DNA sequence: TGTGCCAGCTCACCACAGGGGGCGCGCGGCACTGAAGCTTTCTTT. The chain couples TRBV18 to TRBJ1-1, with 7 bases matching TRBD1. The CDR3 has 15 amino acids. The germline V gene has CDR1 KGHSH and CDR2 LQKENI. Germline trimming cut 1 base from V and 4 bases from J; bases unmatched to any gene: 6.

V is TRBV5-6 and J is TRBJ2-5, with D hard to call. Germline CDR1 and CDR2: SGHDT and YYEEEE. This CDR3 comprises 13 residues. Trimming shortened V by 6 bases and J by 2 bases, and 11 bases separated the two germline ends. CDR3 nucleotide sequence: TGTGCCAGCAAGGCCGGAGAGCAAGAGACCCAGTACTTC. It yields the protein CASKAGEQETQYF. Supplemented by reference TRBV5-6 and TRBJ2-5, the full variable domain reads DAGVTQSPTHLIKTRGQQVTLRCSPKSGHDTVSWYQQALGQGPQFIFQYYEEEERQRGNFPDRFSGHQFPNYSSELNVNALLLGDSALYLCASKAGEQETQYFGPGTRLLVL.

The V gene is TRBV19, the J gene TRBJ2-7; D possibly corresponds to TRBD2 (6 bases). Between the trimmed V and J ends, which lost 4 bases and 1 base, there was a span of 11 bases. The CDR3 loop spans 14 amino acids. Germline loops: CDR1 LNHDA, CDR2 SQIVND (reference sequence). CDR3 residues: CASSTRDSSYEQYF. Here the CDR3 DNA reads TGTGCCAGTAGTACCCGGGACTCATCCTACGAGCAGTACTTC.

The chain links TRBV6-1 to TRBJ2-7; 10 nucleotides agree with TRBD2. The V segment lost 2 bases and the J segment 8 bases; nucleotides outside the gene matches: 6. Germline V lookup: CDR1 MNHNS, CDR2 SASEGT. The CDR3 consists of 14 residues. The CDR3 loop reads CASSEPSGSKQQYF. The CDR3 DNA reads as TGTGCCAGCAGTGAACCTAGCGGGAGTAAGCAGCAGTACTTC.

The CDR3 DNA is TGTGCCAGCAGTTCAGCCGGGACAGGGTTGAAGGAGCAGTTCTTC. It is translated as CASSSAGTGLKEQFF. The chain uses TRBV28 and TRBJ2-1, with TRBD1 matching over 9 bases. The CDR3 extends over 15 amino acids. The trim removed 4 bases at V and 10 bases at J, leaving 11 bases unmatched. Germline lookup yields CDR1 MDHEN and CDR2 SYDVKM.

V is TRBV7-9 and J is TRBJ2-7; 7 nucleotides match TRBD2. J lost 6 bases, V lost 5 bases, and 7 bases had no gene match. CDR3 length equals 13 residues. CDR1 is SEHNR, CDR2 FQNEAQ, per germline (reference sequence). DNA of the CDR3: TGTGCCAGCAGCAGTCCCTCTAGCGGCGAGCAGTACTTC. It specifies CASSSPSSGEQYF.

The rearrangement uses TRBV14 and TRBJ2-7, with TRBD2 identical over 9 bases. CDR1 and CDR2 from the germline V gene are SGHDN and FVKESK. This CDR3 is 15 amino acids long. Trimming removed 4 bases from V and 6 bases from J; junction bases left unmatched: 10. CDR3 region: CASSPFAGGQPEQYF. The DNA for the CDR3 is TGTGCCAGCAGCCCATTCGCGGGAGGGCAACCCGAGCAGTACTTC.

The V and J genes are TRBV5-1 and TRBJ2-1, with 8 bases that match TRBD2. Germline V lookup: CDR1 SGHRS, CDR2 YFSETQ. The CDR3 is 20 amino acids. The trim removed 4 bases at V and 8 bases at J, leaving 26 bases unmatched. This chain's CDR3 is CASSPGHVLFTSGRGHEQFF. For the CDR3, the DNA is TGCGCCAGCAGCCCGGGACACGTACTTTTTACTAGCGGCCGGGGGCATGAGCAGTTCTTC.